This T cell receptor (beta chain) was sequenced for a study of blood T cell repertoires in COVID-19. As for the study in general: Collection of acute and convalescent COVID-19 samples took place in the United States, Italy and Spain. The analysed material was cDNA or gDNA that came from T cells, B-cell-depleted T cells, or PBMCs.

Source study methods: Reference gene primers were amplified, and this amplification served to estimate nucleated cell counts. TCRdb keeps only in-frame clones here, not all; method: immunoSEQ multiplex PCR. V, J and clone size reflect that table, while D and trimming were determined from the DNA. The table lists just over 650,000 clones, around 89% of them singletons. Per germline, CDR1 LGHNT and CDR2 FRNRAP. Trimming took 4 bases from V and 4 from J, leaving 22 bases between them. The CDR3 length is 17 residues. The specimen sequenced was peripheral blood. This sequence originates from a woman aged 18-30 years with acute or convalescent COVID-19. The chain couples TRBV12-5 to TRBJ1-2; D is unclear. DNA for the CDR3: TGTGCTAGTGGTTCCCCTTTATTTTTGGGAGGAGTCTATGGCTACACCTTC. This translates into CASGSPLFLGGVYGYTF.